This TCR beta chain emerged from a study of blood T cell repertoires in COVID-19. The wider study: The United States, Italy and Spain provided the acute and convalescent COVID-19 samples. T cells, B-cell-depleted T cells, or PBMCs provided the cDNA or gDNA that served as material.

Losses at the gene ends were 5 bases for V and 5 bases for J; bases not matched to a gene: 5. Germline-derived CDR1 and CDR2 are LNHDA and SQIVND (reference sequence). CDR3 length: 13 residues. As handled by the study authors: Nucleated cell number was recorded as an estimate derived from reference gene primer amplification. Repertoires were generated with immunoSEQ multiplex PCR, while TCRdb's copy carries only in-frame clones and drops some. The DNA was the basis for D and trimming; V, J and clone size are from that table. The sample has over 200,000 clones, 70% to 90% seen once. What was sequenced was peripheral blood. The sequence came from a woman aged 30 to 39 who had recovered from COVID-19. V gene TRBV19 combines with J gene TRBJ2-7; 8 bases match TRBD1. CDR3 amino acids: CASSVRGPNEQYF. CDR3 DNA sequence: TGTGCCAGTAGTGTCAGGGGGCCCAACGAGCAGTACTTC.